This T cell receptor beta chain was obtained from a study of OX40 agonist ivuxolimab in advanced cancers. Assay used: immunoSEQ multiplex PCR; TCRdb lists only in-frame clones, some missing. The table includes roughly 26,000 clones, approximately 83% detected once. At baseline, cycle 4 day 1, and cycle 7 day 1, blood was sampled. V was trimmed by 6 bases and J by 0 bases, leaving 9 bases between them. The CDR3 runs 13 residues. Per germline, CDR1 SQVTM and CDR2 ANQGSEA. This receptor was taken from an adult with an advanced solid tumor such as melanoma, head and neck, liver or kidney cancer. The sample consisted of CD4+ or CD8+ T cells sorted from blood, taken in a trial of the OX40 agonist ivuxolimab. The chain combines TRBV29-1 with TRBJ1-3; possibly TRBD1 for D (5 bases). The DNA for the CDR3 is TGCAGCGTCCTTGACAGCTCTGGAAACACCATATATTTT. It translates to CSVLDSSGNTIYF.